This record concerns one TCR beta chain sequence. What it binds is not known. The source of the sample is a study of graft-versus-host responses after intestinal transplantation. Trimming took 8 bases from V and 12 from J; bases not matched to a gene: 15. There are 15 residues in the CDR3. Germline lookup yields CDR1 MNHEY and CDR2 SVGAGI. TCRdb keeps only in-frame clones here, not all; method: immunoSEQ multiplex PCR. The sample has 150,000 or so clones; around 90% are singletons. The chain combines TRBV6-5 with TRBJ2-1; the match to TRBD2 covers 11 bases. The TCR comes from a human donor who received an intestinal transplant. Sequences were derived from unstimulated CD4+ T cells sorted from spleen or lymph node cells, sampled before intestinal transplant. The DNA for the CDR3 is TGTGCCAGCTTAACTCGACTAGCGGGACCCTTTAGGCAGTTCTTC. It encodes CASLTRLAGPFRQFF.